This TCR beta chain emerged from a study of blood T cell repertoires in COVID-19. Study-wide background: Samples came from the United States, Italy and Spain, spanning acute and convalescent COVID-19. Sample material is recorded as cDNA or gDNA derived from T cells, B-cell-depleted T cells, or PBMCs.

Looked up from germline, CDR1 is MNHEY and CDR2 is SMNVEV (reference sequence). CDR3 length: 14 residues. V shed 2 bases, J shed 2 bases, and the junction held 3 bases outside the gene matches. Source study methods: Reference gene primer amplification in the assay estimated nucleated cell counts. Sequenced by immunoSEQ multiplex PCR; TCRdb stores in-frame clones only, minus some. From that table come the V and J calls and clone size; the DNA was used to work out D and trimming. The sample gives around 240,000 clones, approximately 82% of which show up once; approximately 1.9% is in the top ten. This clone was picked up one time.

The receptor comes from a woman aged 80 or over with acute or convalescent COVID-19. The material sequenced was peripheral blood. The J gene is TRBJ2-7, the V gene TRBV27; 7 bases are shared with TRBD1. Here the CDR3 DNA reads TGTGCCAGCAGTTTACGGCAGGGGGCCTACGAGCAGTACTTC. Its protein is CASSLRQGAYEQYF.